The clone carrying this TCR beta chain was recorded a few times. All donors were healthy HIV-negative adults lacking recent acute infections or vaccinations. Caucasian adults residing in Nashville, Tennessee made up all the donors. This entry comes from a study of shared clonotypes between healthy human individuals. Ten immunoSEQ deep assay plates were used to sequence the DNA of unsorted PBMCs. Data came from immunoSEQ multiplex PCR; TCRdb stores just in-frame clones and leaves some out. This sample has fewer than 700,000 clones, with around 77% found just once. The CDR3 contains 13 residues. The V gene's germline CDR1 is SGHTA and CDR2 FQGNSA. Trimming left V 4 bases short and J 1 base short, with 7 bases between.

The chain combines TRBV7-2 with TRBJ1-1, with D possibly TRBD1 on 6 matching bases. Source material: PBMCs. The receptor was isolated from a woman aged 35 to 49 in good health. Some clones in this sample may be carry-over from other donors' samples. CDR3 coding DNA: TGTGCCAGCAGCTGGGGACAGAACACTGAAGCTTTCTTT. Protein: CASSWGQNTEAFF.